These T cell receptor beta chains were read from a single sample in a study of blood T cell repertoires in COVID-19. TCRdb keeps only in-frame clones here, not all; method: immunoSEQ multiplex PCR. Among about 210,000 clones listed, around 81% were seen once. The specimen was PBMCs or T cells enriched from blood (not recorded which). Receptor source: a woman between 50 and 59 years old with acute COVID-19. The CDR3 runs from the conserved cysteine through the conserved F or W. Each record gives: clone size, D gene, J gene, V gene, CDR3 length, CDR3 protein, CDR3 DNA. A D gene is named only where the DNA matches it firmly. Rows may omit the clone size; those that give it use once, few, many or a size class.

-,-,TRBJ1-5,TRBV6-5,12,CASGQSNQPQHF,TGTGCCAGTGGACAGTCTAATCAGCCCCAGCATTTT
-,-,TRBJ1-2,TRBV19,12,CASSTQGPGYTF,TGTGCCAGTAGTACTCAGGGGCCGGGCTACACCTTC
-,TRBD1,TRBJ2-7,TRBV28,15,CASSPRGQGAYEQYF,TGTGCCAGCAGCCCGCGGGGACAGGGGGCCTACGAGCAGTACTTC
-,-,TRBJ2-4,TRBV6-6,15,CASSYSRGAENIQYF,TGTGCCAGCAGTTACTCTCGGGGGGCAGAAAACATTCAGTACTTC
-,-,TRBJ2-7,TRBV28,12,CASSLRSYEQYF,TGTGCCAGCAGTTTACGCAGCTACGAGCAGTACTTC
-,TRBD1,TRBJ1-1,TRBV19,13,CASSNRGDTEAFF,TGTGCCAGTAGCAACAGGGGGGACACTGAAGCTTTCTTT
-,-,TRBJ2-7,TRBV6-5,15,CASSITGGRGNEQYF,TGTGCCAGCAGCATCACGGGCGGCAGGGGAAACGAGCAGTACTTC
-,-,TRBJ1-2,TRBV7-8,16,CASSLRAQGSNYGYTF,TGTGCCAGCAGCCTAAGAGCACAGGGCAGTAACTATGGCTACACCTTC
-,-,TRBJ1-1,TRBV19,13,CASKPARTSEAFF,TGTGCCAGTAAACCAGCGAGGACTTCTGAAGCTTTCTTT
-,TRBD2,TRBJ2-3,TRBV9,17,CASSVGLLAGGLDTQYF,TGTGCCAGCAGCGTAGGGTTACTAGCGGGGGGGTTAGATACGCAGTATTTT
-,TRBD1,TRBJ1-5,TRBV6-2/TRBV6-3,16,CASSPHSGQGNQPQHF,TGTGCCAGCAGTCCCCACTCGGGACAGGGGAATCAGCCCCAGCATTTT
once,-,TRBJ1-2,TRBV28,13,CASSLGGTRGYTF,TGTGCCAGCAGTTTGGGGGGGACGCGGGGCTACACCTTC
-,-,TRBJ1-2,TRBV4-3,16,CASSQDGGRSLYGYTF,TGCGCCAGCAGCCAAGATGGGGGGAGATCCCTATATGGCTACACCTTC
-,-,TRBJ2-1,TRBV16,15,CASSLAWGGHNEQFF,TGTGCCAGCAGCCTTGCCTGGGGGGGGCACAATGAGCAGTTCTTC
-,-,TRBJ2-3,TRBV4-3,17,CASSQDLWRSSTDTQYF,TGCGCCAGCAGCCAAGATTTGTGGCGGTCAAGCACAGATACGCAGTATTTT
-,-,TRBJ1-2,TRBV3-1/TRBV3-2,15,CASSQTSTGNYGYTF,TGTGCCAGCAGCCAGACTTCCACAGGGAACTATGGCTACACCTTC
-,TRBD1,TRBJ1-5,TRBV4-1,16,CASSQVLGGRGQPQHF,TGCGCCAGCAGCCAAGTCCTAGGGGGCCGGGGGCAGCCCCAGCATTTT
-,TRBD1,TRBJ1-5,TRBV7-2,16,CASSLKTGPGGQPQHF,TGTGCCAGCAGCTTAAAGACAGGGCCCGGGGGTCAGCCCCAGCATTTT
-,-,TRBJ1-1,TRBV19,15,CASRSRPNLNTEAFF,TGTGCCAGTAGATCCAGGCCGAATCTGAACACTGAAGCTTTCTTT
-,-,TRBJ1-6,TRBV7-2,15,CASSFVSASGSPLHF,TGTGCCAGCAGCTTCGTTTCAGCTAGCGGTTCACCCCTCCACTTT
-,-,TRBJ2-7,TRBV20-1,11,CSARDLFEQYF,TGCAGTGCTAGAGATCTATTCGAGCAGTACTTC
-,-,TRBJ1-6,TRBV28,17,CASSLSRSGFFNSPLHF,TGTGCCAGCAGCCTTTCTCGCTCAGGGTTTTTTAATTCACCCCTCCACTTT
-,TRBD1,TRBJ2-1,TRBV30,12,CACSTGGNEQFF,TGTGCCTGCTCGACAGGGGGCAATGAGCAGTTCTTC
-,TRBD1,TRBJ1-1,TRBV11-1,15,CASSQQGGAGTEAFF,TGTGCCAGCAGCCAACAAGGGGGCGCGGGCACTGAAGCTTTCTTT
-,TRBD1,TRBJ1-2,TRBV7-9,15,CASSIWDRATYGYTF,TGTGCCAGCAGCATTTGGGACAGGGCTACCTATGGCTACACCTTC
once,TRBD2,TRBJ2-7,TRBV11-2,17,CASSLGGLAGGVYEQYF,TGTGCCAGCAGCTTAGGGGGACTAGCGGGGGGGGTCTACGAGCAGTACTTC
-,-,TRBJ2-2,TRBV29-1,16,CSVEGAAGAHTGELFF,TGCAGCGTTGAAGGCGCGGCAGGGGCCCACACCGGGGAGCTGTTTTTT